Shown below are 5 T cell receptor beta chains from a single sample sequenced in a study of T cell repertoires in MIS-A myocarditis. Repertoires were generated with immunoSEQ multiplex PCR, while TCRdb's copy carries only in-frame clones and drops some. The table shows roughly 10,000 clones, with about 80% occurring only once. Sequenced input: right ventricle heart tissue obtained at autopsy. These receptors were obtained from a man between 18 and 29 years old with fulminant myocarditis from multisystem inflammatory syndrome in adults (MIS-A) after COVID-19.

V gene TRBV5-6 combines with J gene TRBJ2-5; D is perhaps TRBD2 (6 bases). This CDR3 contains 12 residues. V gave up 1 base and J gave up 14 bases, with 15 bases separating them. Germline CDR1 SGHDT, CDR2 YYEEEE. The CDR3 protein is CASSLNWRDDYF. The CDR3 nucleotides read TGTGCCAGCAGCTTGAATTGGCGGGACGATTACTTC.

The CDR3 is CASSDGSSQAEKLFF. Written as DNA, the CDR3 is TGTGCCAGCAGTGATGGGAGCTCACAGGCTGAAAAACTGTTTTTT. The chain is built from TRBV6-1 and TRBJ1-4, with D perhaps TRBD1 (5 bases). The V end lost 3 bases, the J end lost 7 bases, and 15 bases lay between the germline ends. Germline loops: CDR1 MNHNS, CDR2 SASEGT. The CDR3 is 15 residues long.

This clone was recorded once. The chain recombines TRBV5-6 with TRBJ1-1; D unclear. Germline V CDR1 and CDR2: SGHDT, YYEEEE. V lost 0 bases and J lost 3, with 15 bases in between. The CDR3 length is 16 residues. CDR3 sequence reads: CASSLGLSGVDTEAFF. The CDR3 DNA sequence: TGTGCCAGCAGCTTGGGGTTATCAGGAGTTGACACTGAAGCTTTCTTT.

The genes are TRBV28 and TRBJ1-2, with D possibly matching TRBD1 (5 bases). CDR3 length equals 14 residues. Trimming pared 5 bases from V and 2 bases from J, leaving 12 bases between. CDR1 and CDR2 from the germline V gene are MDHEN and SYDVKM. The CDR3 sequence: CASSPAGGNYGYTF. DNA for the CDR3: TGTGCCAGCAGTCCCGCGGGGGGGAACTATGGCTACACCTTC.

This clone was observed a single time. This chain links TRBV6-5 with TRBJ1-5; no firm D call. V lost 5 bases and J lost 0, with 11 bases in between. This CDR3 has 15 residues. Germline V gives CDR1 MNHEY, CDR2 SVGAGI. The CDR3 nucleotides read TGTGCCAGCAGTCCGACGACGGTTAGCAATCAGCCCCAGCATTTT. Encoded protein: CASSPTTVSNQPQHF.